This T cell receptor beta chain is drawn from a study of T cell changes during pregnancy in multiple sclerosis. Here immunoSEQ multiplex PCR was the method, and the copy in TCRdb shows in-frame clones only, minus some. The profile shows tens of thousands of clones, around 90% of them singletons. A note on this clone: A junction boundary mismatches the germline segment, possibly from a read error.

The TCR comes from a female donor in good health, enrolled as a control in a pregnancy study. The sequencing used CD4+ T cells from peripheral blood mononuclear cells, collected after pregnancy.

The CDR3 DNA follows: TGTGCCAGCAGCGAAGGGGCACCAGGAATCTCCTACGAGCAGTACTTC. Its translation: CASSEGAPGISYEQYF. The V and J genes are TRBV2 and TRBJ2-7; a possible D gene is TRBD1 (5 bases). Germline CDR1 reads SNHLY; CDR2 reads FYNNEI. The CDR3 consists of 16 residues.